This T cell receptor (beta chain) came from a study of T cells expressing NK-cell markers. Study information: Sorted T-cell subsets CD3+CD56+NKG2C+, CD3+CD56+NKG2C- and CD3+CD56-NKG2C+ were TCR beta-sequenced.

TCRdb derives one entry per CDR3 protein from the 5' RACE reads, leaving out DNA. The sample shows 450,000 to 600,000 distinct CDR3 sequences, and around 4% sits with its ten largest clones. To note about this clonotype: Its specificity is unknown.

Broader study findings: Several donors' CD3+CD56-NKG2C+ cells were dominated by the same clonotypes. Questions lingered over whether expanded NKG2C+ T cell clones were HCMV-specific. Dominant NKG2C+ clonotypes made up about 1.0-7.0% of CD8+ T cells in roughly 6 donors.

The CDR3 is 16 residues long. Sequencing input: blood T cells: a sorted CD56 or NKG2C T cell subset, CD4+ or CD8+ T cells, or bulk PBMC T cells (not recorded which). The receptor was derived from a man aged 18-30 years in good health. The V and J genes are TRBV12-3 or TRBV12-4 and TRBJ2-4; TCRdb designates TRBD1, a call that cannot be tested without DNA. CDR3 sequence: CASPPTGVPAKNIQYF.